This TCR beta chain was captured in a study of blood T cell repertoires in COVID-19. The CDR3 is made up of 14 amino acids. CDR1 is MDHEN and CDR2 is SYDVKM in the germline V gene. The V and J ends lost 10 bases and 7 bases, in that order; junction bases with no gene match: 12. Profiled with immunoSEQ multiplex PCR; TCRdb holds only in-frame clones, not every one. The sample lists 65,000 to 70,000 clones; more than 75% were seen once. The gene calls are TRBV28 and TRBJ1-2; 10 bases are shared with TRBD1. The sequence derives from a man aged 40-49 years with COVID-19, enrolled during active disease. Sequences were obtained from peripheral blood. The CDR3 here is CATAGQGRLGGYTF. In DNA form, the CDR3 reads TGTGCCACCGCGGGACAGGGGCGCTTGGGTGGCTACACCTTC.